The 10 T cell receptor beta chains given below trace back to one sample, sequenced in a study of blood T cell repertoires in COVID-19. Produced via immunoSEQ multiplex PCR; TCRdb's table is partial and in-frame only. This table holds some 140,000 clones, about 80% found once. Sequenced sample: peripheral blood. The receptors derive from a woman aged 60-70 years with COVID-19, enrolled during active disease.

The chain couples TRBV5-1 to TRBJ2-1, with 9 bases that match TRBD2. The germline CDR1 and CDR2 sequences are SGHRS and YFSETQ. CDR3 length: 15 residues. V was pared by 4 bases and J by 6 bases, with 8 bases of the junction left unmatched. The CDR3 nucleotides read TGCGCCAGCAGCCCCGGGACTAGCAACCTCAATGAGCAGTTCTTC. It encodes CASSPGTSNLNEQFF.

The chain uses TRBV9 and TRBJ1-5; possibly TRBD1 for D (6 bases). The germline CDR1 and CDR2 sequences are SGDLS and YYNGEE. V lost 8 bases to trimming and J lost 5 bases, with 8 bases between them. This CDR3 contains 11 residues. The CDR3 DNA reads as TGTGCCAGTGGGGGCCATCAGCCCCAGCATTTT. It is translated as CASGGHQPQHF.

The chain carries TRBV10-3 and TRBJ1-4; no definite D call. Germline lookup yields CDR1 ENHRY and CDR2 SYGVKD. This CDR3 region has 13 residues. V dropped 10 bases and J dropped 5 bases, with 14 bases sitting between them. CDR3 loop: CATARKANEKLFF. The CDR3 DNA follows: TGTGCCACCGCTAGGAAGGCGAATGAAAAACTGTTTTTT.

This clone has a handful of counts. CDR3: CASSKNKRVGGETQYF. DNA of the CDR3: TGTGCCAGCAGCAAAAATAAAAGGGTTGGGGGGGAGACCCAGTACTTC. The J gene is TRBJ2-5, the V gene TRBV7-2, with D perhaps TRBD2 (6 bases). This CDR3 is built from 16 residues. Trimming pared 5 bases from V and 5 bases from J, leaving 21 bases between. Per the germline V gene, CDR1 is SGHTA and CDR2 is FQGNSA. Combining the CDR3 with reference TRBV7-2 and TRBJ2-5 gives the whole variable domain GAGVSQSPSNKVTEKGKDVELRCDPISGHTALYWYRQSLGQGLEFLIYFQGNSAPDKSGLPSDRFSAERTGGSVSTLTIQRTQQEDSAVYLCASSKNKRVGGETQYFGPGTRLLVL.

This chain joins TRBV19 and TRBJ1-2, with D tentatively TRBD1 (6 bases). The CDR3 contains 15 residues. Trimming removed 0 bases at V and 4 bases at J, with 12 bases between. Per germline, CDR1 LNHDA and CDR2 SQIVND (reference sequence). The CDR3 DNA sequence: TGTGCCAGTAGTATAGATCTAAGGACAGTCTATGGCTACACCTTC. Translated: CASSIDLRTVYGYTF.

This sequence joins TRBV30 and TRBJ1-5; D unresolved. Per the germline V gene, CDR1 is GTSNPN and CDR2 is SVGIG (reference sequence). V lost 5 bases to trimming and J lost 2 bases, with 7 bases between them. CDR3 length equals 12 residues. CDR3 in amino acids: CAWEGGNQPQHF. The DNA for the CDR3 is TGTGCCTGGGAGGGCGGCAATCAGCCCCAGCATTTT.

Ten or more counts support this clone. V and J are TRBV5-1 and TRBJ1-5; D uncertain. V was pared by 1 base and J by 4 bases, with 21 bases between. Germline V gene data show CDR1 as SGHRS and CDR2 as YFSETQ. The CDR3 is 18 amino acids. Here the CDR3 reads CASSLFHPMGLVNQPQHF. As DNA, the CDR3 is TGCGCCAGCAGCTTGTTTCACCCCATGGGCTTAGTAAATCAGCCCCAGCATTTT.

The rearrangement uses TRBV2 and TRBJ2-4, with TRBD1 matching 8 bases. The germline CDR1 and CDR2 sequences are SNHLY and FYNNEI. V gave up 6 bases and J gave up 4 bases; unmatched junction bases: 5. There are 14 residues in the CDR3. The chain's CDR3 is CASSAGGLKNIQYF. In DNA, the CDR3 is TGTGCCAGCAGCGCAGGGGGCCTGAAAAACATTCAGTACTTC.

This clone was counted a single time. The chain uses TRBV5-6 and TRBJ2-3; 7 bases are shared with TRBD1. Germline V gene data show CDR1 as SGHDT and CDR2 as YYEEEE. The V gene end was trimmed by 4 bases and the J gene end by 3 bases; junction bases not matched to a gene: 8. This CDR3 has 15 amino acids. CDR3 bases: TGTGCCAGCAGCCGACAGGGTCCGGGAACAGATACGCAGTATTTT. Amino acids: CASSRQGPGTDTQYF.

V gene TRBV7-2 combines with J gene TRBJ2-4; 8 bases fit TRBD1. Looked up from germline, CDR1 is SGHTA and CDR2 is FQGNSA. The CDR3 has 15 amino acids. V lost 3 bases to trimming and J lost 6 bases; unmatched junction nucleotides: 7. The CDR3 DNA reads as TGTGCCAGCAGCTTCCAGACAGGGGCGGCAAACATTCAGTACTTC. Translating it yields CASSFQTGAANIQYF.